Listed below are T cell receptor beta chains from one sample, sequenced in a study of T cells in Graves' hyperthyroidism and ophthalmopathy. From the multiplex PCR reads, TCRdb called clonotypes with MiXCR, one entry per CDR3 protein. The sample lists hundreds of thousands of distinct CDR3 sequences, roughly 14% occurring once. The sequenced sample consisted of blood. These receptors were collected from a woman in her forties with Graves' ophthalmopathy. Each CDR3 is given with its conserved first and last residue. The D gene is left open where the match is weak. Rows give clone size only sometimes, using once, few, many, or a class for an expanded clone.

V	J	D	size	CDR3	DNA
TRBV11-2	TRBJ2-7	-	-	CASSLVPPPQYF	TGTGCCAGCAGCTTAGTTCCTCCCCCGCAGTACTTC
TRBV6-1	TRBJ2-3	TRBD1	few	CASSDRDRGSDTQYF	TGTGCCAGCAGTGACCGGGACAGGGGTTCTGATACGCAGTATTTT
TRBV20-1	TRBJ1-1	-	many	CSALQGWGTEAFF	TGCAGTGCTTTACAGGGCTGGGGCACTGAAGCTTTCTTT
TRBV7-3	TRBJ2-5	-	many	CASSPDRKETQYF	TGTGCCAGCAGCCCCGACAGGAAAGAGACCCAGTACTTC
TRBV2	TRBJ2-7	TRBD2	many	CASSEGGTSGSSEQYF	TGTGCCAGCAGTGAAGGGGGGACTAGCGGGAGTAGCGAGCAGTACTTC
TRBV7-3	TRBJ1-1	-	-	CASSNFPLNTEAFF	TGTGCCAGCAGTAATTTCCCCTTGAACACTGAAGCTTTCTTT
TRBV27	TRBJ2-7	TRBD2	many	CASSFGRGSPPFEQYF	TGTGCCAGCAGTTTTGGCCGCGGGAGCCCCCCCTTCGAGCAGTACTTC
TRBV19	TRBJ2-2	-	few	CATGTGLSGRNTGELFF	TGTGCCACCGGGACAGGGCTCAGCGGGAGGAACACCGGGGAGCTGTTTTTT
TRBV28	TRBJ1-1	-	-	CASLDRHRPEAFF	TGTGCCAGCCTGGACAGACATAGACCCGAAGCTTTCTTT
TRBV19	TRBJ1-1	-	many	CASSIDGTMNTEAFF	TGTGCCAGTAGTATAGATGGGACTATGAACACTGAAGCTTTCTTT
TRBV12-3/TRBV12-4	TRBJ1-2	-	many	CASSPVRRTHYGYTF	TGTGCCAGCAGTCCCGTTCGGCGAACGCACTATGGCTACACCTTC
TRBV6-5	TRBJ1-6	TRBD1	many	CASSYSGTGFSSLHF	TGTGCCAGCAGTTACTCGGGGACAGGGTTTTCTTCCCTCCACTTT
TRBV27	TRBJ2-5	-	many	CASSRRTQETQYF	TGTGCCAGCAGCCGACGGACCCAAGAGACCCAGTACTTC
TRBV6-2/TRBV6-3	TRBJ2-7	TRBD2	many	CASSYRLAPEPREQYF	TGTGCCAGCAGTTACCGACTAGCGCCCGAACCCCGTGAGCAGTACTTC
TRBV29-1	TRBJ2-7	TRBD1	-	CSVEGADRASPYEQYF	TGCAGCGTTGAGGGGGCGGACAGGGCCAGCCCCTACGAGCAGTACTTC
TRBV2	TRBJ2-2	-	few	CASNYRAGAGELFF	TGTGCCAGCAATTACAGGGCCGGGGCCGGGGAGCTGTTTTTT
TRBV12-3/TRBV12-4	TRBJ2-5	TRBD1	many	CASSNRGAETQYF	TGTGCCAGCAGTAACAGGGGGGCAGAGACCCAGTACTTC
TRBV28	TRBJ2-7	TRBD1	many	CASRPTPGQGRHEQYF	TGTGCCAGCCGCCCAACTCCAGGACAGGGCCGTCACGAGCAGTACTTC
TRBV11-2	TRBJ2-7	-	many	CASREPGLYEQYF	TGTGCCAGCAGGGAACCGGGTCTCTACGAGCAGTACTTC
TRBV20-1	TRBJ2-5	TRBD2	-	CSAPPAGVEETQYF	TGCAGTGCTCCGCCTGCGGGGGTGGAAGAGACCCAGTACTTC
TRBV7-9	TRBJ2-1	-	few	CASSLALGDEQFF	TGTGCCAGCAGCTTAGCGCTCGGGGATGAGCAGTTCTTC
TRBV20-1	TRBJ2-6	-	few	CSGYGANVLTF	TGCAGTGGTTACGGGGCCAACGTCCTGACTTTC
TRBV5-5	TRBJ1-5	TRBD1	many	CASSSRGQGSNQPQHF	TGTGCCAGCAGCTCCAGGGGGCAGGGGAGCAATCAGCCCCAGCATTTT
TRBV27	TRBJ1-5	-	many	CASAPESRVRQDQPQHF	TGTGCCAGCGCCCCCGAATCCAGGGTGAGACAGGATCAGCCCCAGCATTTT
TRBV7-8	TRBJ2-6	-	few	CASSLGVPSSGANVLTF	TGTGCCAGCAGCTTGGGGGTCCCAAGCTCTGGGGCCAACGTCCTGACTTTC